The source of this T cell receptor (beta chain) is a study of cytomegalovirus exposure and HLA in healthy donors (dated by TCRdb to about 2017). The study in broad terms: An earlier analysis of a few hundred of the donors reported over 250 Gb of sequence data and 117 million unique TCR beta sequences obtained from around 170 million T cells. Roughly 300 gigabases of sequencing data and 70 million to 85 million unique TCR sequences were included in an early release covering roughly 600 HLA-typed donors. The genetic ancestry cluster associated with self-reported Caucasian donors included over 65% of the 350 to 500 genotyped donors. The study aimed to test whether signatures of past pathogen exposure could be identified by cataloging public T cell receptors. The T cell repertoires of around 670 subjects were profiled by immunosequencing and related to cytomegalovirus serostatus. A separate validation cohort of about 110 different subjects was used in addition to the 666-subject first cohort. The study combined high-throughput TCR immunosequencing, statistical association of individual TCRs with disease status, and machine learning to predict cytomegalovirus infection status. To study patterns of TCR occurrence, a later analysis re-analyzed previously published TCR beta repertoires from 650 to 750 donors and added high-resolution HLA genotyping. Rather than using new phenotypic data, the later analysis identified candidate immune exposures from TCR beta sequences and from how often those sequences occurred across donors. An earlier analysis of around 540 of the donors applied high-throughput TCR beta sequencing to assess whether each TCR beta V gene segment acted as functional or pseudogenic. Donor age, sex, ethnicity and CMV serostatus were compiled together with the repertoire data. A later genetic analysis took genome-wide SNP genotypes for about three fifths of the roughly 670 donors and used that subset as a discovery cohort. Every discovery cohort repertoire had been produced on one sequencing platform. Class I and class II HLA loci were covered by the typing at four-digit resolution. The number of typed donors differed by locus: about 620-630 for A, B, C, DRB1 and DQB1; some 500 for DQA1; around 610 for DPA1; and roughly 450 for DPB1. Because of strong linkage in the cohort, four or five DR-DQ haplotypes were treated as single units for association and clustering. Across 300 to 400 genotyped donors of the cohort, an average of about 240,000 unique TCR beta nucleotide sequences per donor were sequenced, and roughly 18% of those sequences were non-productive.

About this clone: Its antigen specificity is not known.

The CDR3, from cysteine to phenylalanine, totals 11 residues. Only CDR3 DNA is held: 33 bases, read in frame from base 1. According to the germline V gene, CDR1 reads MNHNS and CDR2 reads SASEGT. The V and J ends are trimmed by 6 bases and 3 bases, leaving 5 bases between them. The cohort was made up of around 720 healthy bone marrow donors. At the time of sampling, every cohort member was nominally healthy, though immune exposures that went unrecorded were likely present. The donor was CMV seronegative and was included in the group of 352 seronegative cohort members. Every donor gave a peripheral blood sample, and the peripheral blood mononuclear cells from that sample were used for TCR beta sequencing. Genomic DNA extraction from the blood cell samples was performed with the Qiagen DNeasy Blood Extraction Kit. Study-level results and caveats: The study listed 150 to 200 TCR beta chains as associated with cytomegalovirus. In a later analysis, most CMV-associated TCR beta chains were found to appear HLA-restricted, with HLA associations seemingly driven largely by CMV exposure. A further reported finding was that TCR beta sequences accurately predicted the HLA-A and HLA-B alleles for most subjects in the first cohort. Because the 87-base-pair reads could not distinguish some IMGT-functional V segments, including TRBV6-2 and TRBV6-3, those segments were excluded. An association between a missense DCLRE1C variant and V-gene and J-gene trimming of TCR beta chains was found in a later genetic analysis and replicated in an independent cohort. Because counts were too low, roughly 18 rarely observed V segments, including chromosome 9 orphons, were left out of the earlier analysis of several hundred of the donors. The classifier was reported to diagnose cytomegalovirus status with high specificity and sensitivity in both the original and validation cohorts. CMV serostatus was the only immune exposure information available for the cohort. In a later analysis, HLA-associated TCR beta chains showed more clonal expansion and lower generation probabilities than non-associated chains that were equally common. Most TCR sequences were observed very rarely across donors, whereas some public TCRs were present in many individuals. Correlated functional status among segregating V segments might reflect linkage disequilibrium, but an unknown experimental factor could not be ruled out. Assigning TCR associations to individual alleles was difficult when HLA alleles, especially DR and DQ, strongly co-occurred. The authors suggested that the approach could potentially be extended to other disease states and immunological phenotypes. Broadly in line with IMGT annotations, most TCR beta V segments showed up in productive rearrangements about 87% or about 30% of the time in an earlier analysis of approximately 600 of the donors. In a later analysis, some 18,000 TCR beta sequences were associated with specific HLA alleles at a false discovery rate of 0.05. A later genetic analysis reported fewer N-insertions in productive TCRs among donors in an Asian-associated ancestry cluster than the roughly 620-donor mean. A group of highly shared sequence variants was considered likely to be a technical artifact of the sequencing pipeline. A few of the identified cytomegalovirus-associated TCR beta chains were confirmed in vitro to be specific for cytomegalovirus antigens. The cohort was sequenced for TCR beta chains only, and without alpha or paired-chain data the features that could be detected were limited. HLA typing was unavailable for some donors at each locus, so association tests used only the typed subset. Presence/absence analyses assumed roughly uniform sequencing depth across donors, an assumption that may not hold. A later analysis reported that several top co-occurrence clusters appeared linked to parvovirus B19, influenza, CMV and Epstein-Barr virus. According to a later analysis, TCR association rates differed among HLA loci, with DRB1 alleles showing the most associated TCRs and HLA-C alleles showing the fewest.

The method behind the library was the immunoSEQ multiplex PCR assay. For the multiplex PCR, a mixture combining 60 forward primers for TCR Vbeta segments and 13 reverse primers for TCR Jbeta segments was used. The CDR3 region of rearranged TCR beta genes was amplified from genomic DNA by a multiplex PCR assay. Amplified TCR beta libraries were sequenced as 87-base-pair reads on the Illumina HiSeq System. In the paper's pipeline: Across the 500 to 750 repertoires, a later analysis counted tens of millions of unique TCR beta chains, roughly 11 million of which were shared by at least two donors. A nearest-neighbor algorithm error-corrected the raw reads and collapsed the reads into unique sequences, merging closely related sequences to remove PCR and sequencing errors. To assign V, D and J gene segments, CDR3 sequences were aligned to IMGT reference sequences. For a sequence to be retained, a match of at least six nucleotides was required to both a V gene segment and a J gene segment. A rearrangement was called productive if the CDR3 had no stop codons and remained in frame with V and J, and every other rearrangement was called non-productive. CDR3 was defined according to IMGT convention as the region running from the second conserved V-encoded cysteine to the conserved J-encoded phenylalanine. The earlier analysis of some 600 of the donors excluded sequences that lacked an unambiguous match to a single V gene segment. In an earlier analysis of 587 of the donors, a V segment was called functional when productive rearrangements were above 56.7%, and segregating when the standard deviation between donors exceeded 5%. A statistical classification framework was developed to diagnose cytomegalovirus status using the catalog of TCR beta chain sequences. In a later analysis, V and J genes were assigned by comparing TCR nucleotide sequences against IMGT/GENE-DB human TR gene sequences. The TCRdist pipeline was used in a later analysis to assign CDR3 sequences and most-parsimonious VDJ recombination scenarios. In a later analysis, each TCR beta chain was defined by its CDR3 amino acid sequence together with its V-gene family, and reads lacking a unique V-gene family were excluded. A later analysis removed roughly 590 highly shared, low-generation-probability nucleotide sequences to deal with suspected cross-contamination and a sequencing artifact. In a later analysis, a clonal expansion index was calculated for each public chain from normalized within-repertoire ranks of inferred template counts. A later analysis computed generation probabilities with a VDJ recombination model fitted to out-of-frame rearrangements, and checked the results against IGoR. In a later analysis, TCR-TCR, TCR-HLA and TCR-CMV co-occurrence was scored with hypergeometric tests, and a repertoire-size bias correction was applied to TCR pairs. False discovery rates were estimated in a later analysis by permuting HLA or CMV assignments 20 times. In a later analysis, co-occurring TCRs were grouped using DBSCAN, and TCRdist sequence similarity was added for clustering within HLA-allele-positive subsets. Repertoires with fewer than 30,000 or more than 120,000 public chains were left out of co-occurrence clustering, as were four to six repertoires with anomalous nucleotide sharing. Sourced from immuneACCESS, this table was stored by TCRdb with only in-frame sequences that have V and J called. A share of the clones is absent; for the studies checked, an unresolved V gene accounts for under half, and the remainder has no known explanation. V, J and clone size derive from that table, while D and trimming were established from the DNA sequence. This sample's table has entries for 80,000 to 95,000 clones. The top ten hold about 1% of the sample.

The receptor was derived from a woman in her twenties or thirties in good health and CMV-seronegative. Sequenced: PBMCs. The chain is made from TRBV6-1 and TRBJ1-2, with no confidently assigned D gene. The CDR3 region has the sequence CASRRDYGYTF. The base sequence is TGTGCCAGCAGGCGAGACTATGGCTACACCTTC.